A single T cell receptor beta chain is shown here with its context. This record comes from a study of tumor-infiltrating lymphocytes in primary liver carcinoma. A primer in the constant region served to generate TCR beta cDNA from 500 ng of total RNA. A slightly modified ARM-PCR protocol with three nested multiplex PCR rounds produced these TCR beta libraries. TRBV1-TRBV30 forward primers and a C-beta reverse primer were used in the first two PCR rounds, which each ran for about 10 cycles. TCRdb reanalysed the multiplex PCR reads using MiXCR and keeps one entry per CDR3 protein. The sample has roughly 30,000 distinct CDR3 sequences; approximately 71% are singletons. The CDR3 extends over 12 amino acids. CDR1 and CDR2 from the germline V gene are SQVTM and ANQGSEA. V was clipped by 4 bases and J by 6 bases; unmatched bases: 3. Unsorted bulk tissue of about 18-32 mg yielded co-extracted RNA and DNA. The patients lived with chronic HBV infection and had not yet received any treatment.

What was sequenced was liver tumor tissue from sampling region 3. Described subset: tumor region T3, left-lateral pole. The TCR originated in a woman younger than 45 with primary liver carcinoma and hepatitis B virus infection. This rearrangement joins TRBV29-1 to TRBJ1-2; TRBD1 agrees at 9 bases. CDR3 loop: CSVVDRGHGYTF. CDR3 sequence (DNA): TGCAGCGTTGTGGACAGGGGCCATGGCTACACCTTC.